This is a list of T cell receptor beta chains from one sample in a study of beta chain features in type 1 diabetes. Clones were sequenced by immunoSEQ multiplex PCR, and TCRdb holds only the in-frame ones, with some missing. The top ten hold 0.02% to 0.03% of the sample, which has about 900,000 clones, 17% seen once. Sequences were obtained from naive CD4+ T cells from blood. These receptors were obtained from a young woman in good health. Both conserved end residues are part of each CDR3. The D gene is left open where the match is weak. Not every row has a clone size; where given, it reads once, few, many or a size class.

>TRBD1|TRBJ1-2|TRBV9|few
CASSAWTGGGGYTF
TGTGCCAGCAGCGCCTGGACAGGGGGCGGCGGCTACACCTTC
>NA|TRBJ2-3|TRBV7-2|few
CASSLGEGVIADTQYF
TGTGCCAGCAGCTTAGGGGAGGGGGTGATAGCAGATACGCAGTATTTT
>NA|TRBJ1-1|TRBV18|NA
CASSPLSGTTEAFF
TGTGCCAGCTCACCTCTCTCGGGGACCACTGAAGCTTTCTTT
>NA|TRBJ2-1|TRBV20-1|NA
CSASWGTEQFF
TGCAGTGCTAGTTGGGGAACTGAGCAGTTCTTC
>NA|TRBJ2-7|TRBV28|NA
CASKIGHLTYEQYF
TGTGCCAGCAAGATTGGACACCTAACCTACGAGCAGTACTTC
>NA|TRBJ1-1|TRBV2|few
CATKNDMNTEAFF
TGTGCCACAAAGAACGACATGAACACTGAAGCTTTCTTT
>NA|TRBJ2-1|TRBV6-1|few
CASEWGPQFF
TGTGCCAGTGAATGGGGACCGCAGTTCTTC
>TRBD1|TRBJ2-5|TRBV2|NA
CASSAGTVIETQYF
TGTGCCAGCAGCGCCGGGACAGTGATAGAGACCCAGTACTTC
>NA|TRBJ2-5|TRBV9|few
CASASLGISQETQYF
TGTGCCAGTGCCTCGTTAGGGATATCGCAAGAGACCCAGTACTTC
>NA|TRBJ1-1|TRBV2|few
CATGLDGEAFF
TGTGCCACCGGATTGGACGGTGAAGCTTTCTTT
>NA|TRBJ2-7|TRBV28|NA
CASSSRDPRISALREQYF
TGTGCCAGCAGTTCCCGGGACCCCCGAATTTCGGCATTACGTGAGCAGTACTTC
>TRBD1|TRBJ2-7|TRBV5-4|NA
CASSKGQSYEQYF
TGTGCCAGCAGCAAGGGACAGTCCTACGAGCAGTACTTC
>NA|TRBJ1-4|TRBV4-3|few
CASSQEGSNLGEKLFF
TGCGCCAGCAGCCAAGAAGGGTCAAACCTGGGGGAAAAACTGTTTTTT
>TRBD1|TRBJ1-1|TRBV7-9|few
CASSSPTGAYTEAFF
TGTGCCAGCAGCTCCCCGACAGGGGCATACACTGAAGCTTTCTTT
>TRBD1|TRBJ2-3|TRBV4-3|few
CASSQDRTGRSTDTQYF
TGCGCCAGCAGCCAAGACAGGACAGGGAGAAGCACAGATACGCAGTATTTT
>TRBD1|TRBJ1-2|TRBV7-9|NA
CASSFSGTAANYGYTF
TGTGCCAGCAGCTTTTCCGGGACAGCAGCTAACTATGGCTACACCTTC
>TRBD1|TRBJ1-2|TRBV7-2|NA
CASSLGGQGYYGYTF
TGTGCCAGCAGCTTAGGCGGACAGGGGTACTATGGCTACACCTTC
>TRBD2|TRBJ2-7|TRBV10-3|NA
CATRPASGGETTYEQYF
TGTGCCACCAGACCGGCGAGCGGGGGTGAAACTACCTACGAGCAGTACTTC
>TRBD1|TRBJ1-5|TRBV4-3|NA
CASSHSYGTVNQPQHF
TGCGCCAGCAGCCATTCTTACGGGACAGTTAATCAGCCCCAGCATTTT
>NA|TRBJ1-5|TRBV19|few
CASSIHRSGIRHF
TGTGCCAGTAGTATCCACAGATCGGGGATTCGGCATTTT
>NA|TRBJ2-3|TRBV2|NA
CASRLSGSTDTQYF
TGTGCCAGCAGGCTTAGCGGAAGCACAGATACGCAGTATTTT
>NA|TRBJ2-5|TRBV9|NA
CASSVSAGQETQYF
TGTGCCAGCAGCGTGAGTGCAGGTCAAGAGACCCAGTACTTC
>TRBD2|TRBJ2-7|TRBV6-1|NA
CATKGASGTYEQYF
TGTGCAACAAAGGGGGCTAGCGGGACCTACGAGCAGTACTTC
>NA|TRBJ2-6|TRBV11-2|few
CASSLDGGSGANVLTF
TGTGCCAGCAGCTTAGACGGGGGTTCTGGGGCCAACGTCCTGACTTTC
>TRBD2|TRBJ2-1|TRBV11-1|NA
CASSLAGSGSFYEQFF
TGTGCCAGCAGCTTAGCGGGTAGCGGGAGTTTCTATGAGCAGTTCTTC
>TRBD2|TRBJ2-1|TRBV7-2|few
CASSLGLAGASEQFF
TGTGCCAGCAGCCTGGGACTAGCGGGAGCTAGTGAGCAGTTCTTC
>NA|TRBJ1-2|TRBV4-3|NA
CASSQEVWAEGYTF
TGCGCCAGCAGCCAAGAAGTCTGGGCAGAGGGCTACACCTTC
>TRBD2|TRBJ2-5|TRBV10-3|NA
CAISAPGLAETQYF
TGTGCCATCAGCGCTCCGGGACTAGCGGAGACCCAGTACTTC
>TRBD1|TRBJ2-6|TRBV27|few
CASSRTGLSGANVLTF
TGTGCCAGCAGTCGGACAGGTCTCTCTGGGGCCAACGTCCTGACTTTC
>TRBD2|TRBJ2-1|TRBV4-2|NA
CASSQDVGLAVNEQFF
TGTGCCAGCAGCCAAGATGTAGGACTAGCGGTTAATGAGCAGTTCTTC
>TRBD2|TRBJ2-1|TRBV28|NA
CASSLRGRAARDEQFF
TGTGCCAGCAGTTTACGTGGGAGGGCCGCCAGGGATGAGCAGTTCTTC
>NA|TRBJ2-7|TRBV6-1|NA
CASSEWGYEQYF
TGTGCCAGCAGTGAATGGGGGTACGAGCAGTACTTC
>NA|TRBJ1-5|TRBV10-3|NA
CAISDSGGQPQHF
TGTGCCATCAGTGATTCGGGGGGTCAGCCCCAGCATTTT
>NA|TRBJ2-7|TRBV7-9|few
CASSPRGIGSYEQYF
TGTGCCAGCAGCCCTCGCGGAATAGGGTCCTACGAGCAGTACTTC
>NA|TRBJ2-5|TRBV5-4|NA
CASSQDRQVETQYF
TGCGCCAGCAGCCAAGACAGGCAGGTGGAGACCCAGTACTTC
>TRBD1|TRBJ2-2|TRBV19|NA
CASSPSGQVMTGELFF
TGTGCCAGTAGTCCTTCGGGACAGGTTATGACCGGGGAGCTGTTTTTT
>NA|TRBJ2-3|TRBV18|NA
CASSPPSGAGGTDTQYF
TGTGCCAGCTCACCACCGTCGGGAGCCGGGGGCACAGATACGCAGTATTTT
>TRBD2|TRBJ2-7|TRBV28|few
CASSSRTSGRLEQYF
TGTGCCAGCAGTTCTCGGACTAGCGGGAGGTTAGAGCAGTACTTC
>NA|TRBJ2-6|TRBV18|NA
CASSPKFVRLSGANVLTF
TGTGCCAGCTCACCAAAGTTCGTTAGGCTCTCTGGGGCCAACGTCCTGACTTTC
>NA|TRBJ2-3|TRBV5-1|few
CASSLSSGTDTQYF
TGCGCCAGCAGCTTGTCTAGCGGCACAGATACGCAGTATTTT
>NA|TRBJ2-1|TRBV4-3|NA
CASSQALRGEQFF
TGCGCCAGCAGCCAAGCTTTACGGGGTGAGCAGTTCTTC
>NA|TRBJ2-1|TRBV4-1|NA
CASSRGRASGGNEQFF
TGCGCCAGCAGCAGAGGGCGGGCCTCTGGGGGAAATGAGCAGTTCTTC
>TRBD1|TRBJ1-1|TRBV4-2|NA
CASKRTGSDTEAFF
TGTGCCAGCAAACGGACAGGGTCGGACACTGAAGCTTTCTTT